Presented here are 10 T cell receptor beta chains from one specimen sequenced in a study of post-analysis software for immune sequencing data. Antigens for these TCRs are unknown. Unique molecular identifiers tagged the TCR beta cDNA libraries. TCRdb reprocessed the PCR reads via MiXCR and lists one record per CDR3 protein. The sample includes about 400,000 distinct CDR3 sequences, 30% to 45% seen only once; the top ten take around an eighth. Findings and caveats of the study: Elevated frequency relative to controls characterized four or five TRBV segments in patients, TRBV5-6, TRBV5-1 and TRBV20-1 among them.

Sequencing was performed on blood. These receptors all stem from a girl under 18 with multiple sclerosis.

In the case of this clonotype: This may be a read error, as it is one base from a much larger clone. CDR3 sequence reads: CASSFAGGTEAFF. The DNA for the CDR3 is TGTGCCAGCAGTTTCGCAGGGGGAACTGAAGCTTTCTTT. J is TRBJ1-1 and V is TRBV12-3 or TRBV12-4, with 7 positions matching TRBD1. The ends lost 3 bases at V and 5 bases at J; junction bases unmatched: 3. This CDR3 region has 13 residues.

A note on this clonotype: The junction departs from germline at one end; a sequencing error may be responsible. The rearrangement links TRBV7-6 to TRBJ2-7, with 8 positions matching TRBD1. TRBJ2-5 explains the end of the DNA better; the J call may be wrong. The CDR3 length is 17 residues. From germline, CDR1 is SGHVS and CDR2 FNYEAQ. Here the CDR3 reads CVSSLYPDRDVRETQYF. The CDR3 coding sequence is TGTGTCAGCAGCCTATACCCGGACAGGGATGTGAGAGAGACCCAGTACTTC.

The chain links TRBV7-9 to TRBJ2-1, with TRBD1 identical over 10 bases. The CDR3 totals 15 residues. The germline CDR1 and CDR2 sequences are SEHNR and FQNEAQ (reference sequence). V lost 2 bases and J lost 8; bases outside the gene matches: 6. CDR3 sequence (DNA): TGTGCCAGCAGCTTACGGGACAGGGGACGGGATGAGCAGTTCTTC. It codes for CASSLRDRGRDEQFF. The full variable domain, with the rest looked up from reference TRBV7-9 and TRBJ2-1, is DTGVSQNPRHKITKRGQNVTFRCDPISEHNRLYWYRQTLGQGPEFLTYFQNEAQLEKSRLLSDRFSAERPKGSFSTLEIQRTEQGDSAMYLCASSLRDRGRDEQFFGPGTRLTVL.

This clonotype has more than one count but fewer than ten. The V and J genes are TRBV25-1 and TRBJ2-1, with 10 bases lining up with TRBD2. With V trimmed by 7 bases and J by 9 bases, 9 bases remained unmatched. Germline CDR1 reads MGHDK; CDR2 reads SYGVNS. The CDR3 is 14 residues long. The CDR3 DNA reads TGTGCCAGCAAAGGGACTAGCGTAAACGGTGAGCAGTTCTTC. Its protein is CASKGTSVNGEQFF.

The CDR3 is CASSRLQGTNEQYF. CDR3 DNA: TGTGCCAGCAGTCGGCTTCAGGGGACAAACGAGCAGTACTTC. The chain is built from TRBV27 and TRBJ2-7; tentatively, D is TRBD1 (6 bases). Per the germline V gene, CDR1 is MNHEY and CDR2 is SMNVEV (reference sequence). This CDR3 contains 14 residues. V dropped 5 bases and J dropped 5 bases, with 16 bases sitting between them.

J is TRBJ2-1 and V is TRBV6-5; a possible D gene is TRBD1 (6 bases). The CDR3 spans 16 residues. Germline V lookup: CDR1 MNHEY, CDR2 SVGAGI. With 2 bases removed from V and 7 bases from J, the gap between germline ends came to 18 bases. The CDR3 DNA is TGTGCCAGCAGTTACATGGCCAGGGGACGCCGAAATGAGCAGTTCTTC. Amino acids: CASSYMARGRRNEQFF.

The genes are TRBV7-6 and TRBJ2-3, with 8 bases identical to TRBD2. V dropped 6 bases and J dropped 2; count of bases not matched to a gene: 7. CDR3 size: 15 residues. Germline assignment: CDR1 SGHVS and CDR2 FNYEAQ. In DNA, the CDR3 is TGTGCCAGCAGTCCTAGCGGGTTCGCCACAGATACGCAGTATTTT. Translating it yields CASSPSGFATDTQYF.

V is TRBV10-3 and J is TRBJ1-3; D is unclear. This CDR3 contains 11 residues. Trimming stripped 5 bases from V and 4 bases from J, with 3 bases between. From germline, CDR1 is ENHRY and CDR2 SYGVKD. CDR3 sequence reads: CAISPGNTIYF. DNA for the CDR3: TGTGCCATCAGTCCGGGAAACACCATATATTTT.

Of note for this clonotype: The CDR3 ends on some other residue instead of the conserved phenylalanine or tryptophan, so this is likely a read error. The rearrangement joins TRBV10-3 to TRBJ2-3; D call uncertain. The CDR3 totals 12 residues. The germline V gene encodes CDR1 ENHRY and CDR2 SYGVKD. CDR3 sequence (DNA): TGTACCATCAGTGAGTCCGGAGATACGCAGTATTTG. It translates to CTISESGDTQYL.

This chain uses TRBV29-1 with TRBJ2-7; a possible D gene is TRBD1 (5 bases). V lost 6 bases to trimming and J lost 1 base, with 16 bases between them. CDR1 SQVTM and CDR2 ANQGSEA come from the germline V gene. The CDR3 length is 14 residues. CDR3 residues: CSVAMQGSSYEQYF. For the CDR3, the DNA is TGCAGCGTGGCCATGCAGGGTTCTTCCTACGAGCAGTACTTC.